The rows below give T cell receptor beta chains drawn from one sample of a study of CD4+ T cells in melanoma. The protocol was immunoSEQ multiplex PCR, while the TCRdb copy is restricted to in-frame clones and leaves out a portion. The sample records 10,000 to 12,000 clones, 50% to 75% being singletons. Input material: cells from a culture (not recorded whether cultured in vitro). The receptors stem from a human donor with melanoma. Both conserved end residues are part of each CDR3. D genes are given only for firm matches. For some rows the clone size is stated as once, few or many, or as a class when expanded; others skip it.

j_call d_call v_call clone_size cdr3_nt cdr3_aa
TRBJ2-7 - TRBV6-6 - TGTGCCAGCAGGTTAAAGGCAGCCCCAACCTACGAGCAGTACTTC CASRLKAAPTYEQYF
TRBJ1-3 - TRBV5-1 - TGCGCCAGCTCCGGCTCTGGAAACACCATATATTTT CASSGSGNTIYF
TRBJ1-1 - TRBV29-1 - TGCAGCGTTGCGAGGGGCGGGTTGAACACTGAAGCTTTCTTT CSVARGGLNTEAFF
TRBJ1-1 - TRBV6-5 few TGTGCCAGCAGTTATGGCAGGTCTGAAGCTTTCTTT CASSYGRSEAFF
TRBJ2-6 - TRBV2 - TGTGCCTCCCGGGAAACTGGGGCCAACGTCCTGACTTTC CASRETGANVLTF
TRBJ1-3 TRBD1 TRBV6-1 - TGTGCCAGCAGTGATATTCGGACAGGGCGAAACACCATATATTTT CASSDIRTGRNTIYF
TRBJ1-4 TRBD1 TRBV10-3 - TGTGCCATCAGTGAGATACAGGGGCACGATGAAAAACTGTTTTTT CAISEIQGHDEKLFF
TRBJ2-7 TRBD2 TRBV5-1 - TGCGCCAGCAGCGTCGGGGGGGACCGCTACGAGCAGTACTTC CASSVGGDRYEQYF
TRBJ1-1 TRBD1 TRBV19 - TGTGCCAGTAGTTCTCGCAGGGGGGGCCAAATGAACACTGAAGCTTTCTTT CASSSRRGGQMNTEAFF
TRBJ1-4 - TRBV30 - TGTGCCTTCCGGATTACGGGTGAAAAACTGTTTTTT CAFRITGEKLFF
TRBJ2-3 TRBD2 TRBV19 few TGTGCCAGTAGTATGGCAAGGACTAGCTTAATCACAGATACGCAGTATTTT CASSMARTSLITDTQYF
TRBJ2-2 - TRBV5-6 - TGTGCCAGCGACCACTACGGGGGAAGAACCGGGGAGCTGTTTTTT CASDHYGGRTGELFF